The rows below give T cell receptor beta chains drawn from one sample of a study of shared clonotypes between healthy human individuals. The protocol was immunoSEQ multiplex PCR, while the TCRdb copy is restricted to in-frame clones and leaves out a portion. The data hold some 1,600,000 clones, with around 98% observed a single time. Sequenced material: naive CD4+ T cells sorted from blood. These receptors were obtained from a man aged 25 to 40 in good health. The CDR3 runs from the conserved cysteine through the conserved F or W. The D gene is left open where the match is weak.

>TRBJ2-7|-|TRBV6-5
CASSYRSSYEQYF
>TRBJ1-1|TRBD1|TRBV5-1
CASSSQGENTEAFF
>TRBJ2-1|-|TRBV19
CASSIDTVWEQFF
>TRBJ2-7|-|TRBV14
CASTRTGTYEQYF
>TRBJ2-7|-|TRBV7-2
CASSSWGSSYEQYF
>TRBJ2-1|TRBD2|TRBV4-3
CASSQDSLAGARNEQFF
>TRBJ2-7|-|TRBV10-3
CAISESIEGFGQYF
>TRBJ1-1|-|TRBV18
CASSPGMNTEAFF
>TRBJ2-7|TRBD1|TRBV27
CASSPDRGSYEQYF
>TRBJ1-3|-|TRBV5-1
CASKTGSGNTIYF
>TRBJ1-2|-|TRBV23-1
CASSGRGALGYTF
>TRBJ2-7|-|TRBV4-1
CASSQGEMGEFRDEQYF
>TRBJ1-5|-|TRBV10-2
CASSRGPLNQPQHF
>TRBJ2-5|TRBD1|TRBV7-9
CASSITGAKETQYF
>TRBJ1-5|TRBD1|TRBV28
CASSLFSTGTGGDQPQHF
>TRBJ2-1|-|TRBV11-2
CASSSVLGSYNEQFF
>TRBJ2-1|TRBD2|TRBV7-9
CASSLGSGALYNEQFF
>TRBJ1-1|TRBD1|TRBV18
CASQTETGGTEAFF
>TRBJ2-2|-|TRBV2
CASNFRETGELFF
>TRBJ1-2|-|TRBV11-3
CASSLETGLSLGYTF
>TRBJ2-7|-|TRBV29-1
CSVGTDYEQYF
>TRBJ1-5|-|TRBV28
CASSSRWGLVNAINQPQHF
>TRBJ2-1|-|TRBV11-3
CASSFEGPYNEQFF
>TRBJ2-7|TRBD1|TRBV10-3
CAIMGTGASYEQYF
>TRBJ1-2|-|TRBV5-1
CASSLNRAEGGYTF
>TRBJ2-1|-|TRBV10-3
CATNKDSYNEQFF
>TRBJ1-1|-|TRBV5-6
CASSLSELKNTEAFF
>TRBJ2-7|TRBD1|TRBV7-9
CASRSDRGASEQYF
>TRBJ2-1|-|TRBV11-2
CASSRGLVVPNEQFF
>TRBJ1-1|-|TRBV9
CASSAPRPLGTEAFF
>TRBJ2-1|TRBD1|TRBV29-1
CSVDNPTGGGYEQFF
>TRBJ1-5|TRBD1|TRBV6-6
CASSSRQGSYQPQHF
>TRBJ2-3|TRBD1|TRBV10-3
CAISGTGVFTDTQYF
>TRBJ2-2|-|TRBV18
CASSPQGRTINTGELFF
>TRBJ2-1|-|TRBV19
CASSIFGDIPYNEQFF
>TRBJ2-1|TRBD1|TRBV9
CASSVVGTGTAYNEQFF
>TRBJ2-3|-|TRBV25-1
CASSDRPSGDTQYF
>TRBJ2-1|TRBD2|TRBV5-1
CASSLEVGRLYNEQFF
>TRBJ2-5|-|TRBV10-1
CASSESRRPQETQYF
>TRBJ2-7|-|TRBV11-2
CASSLGVRTLVQYF
>TRBJ1-2|-|TRBV6-5
CASSYAGKNGYTF
>TRBJ2-2|-|TRBV11-3
CASSLGGLADGELFF
>TRBJ2-5|TRBD1|TRBV11-2
CASSFPLGDRDQETQYF
>TRBJ2-1|-|TRBV27
CASSFEGRSYNEQFF
>TRBJ2-7|TRBD2|TRBV18
CASSPGLDEQYF
>TRBJ2-2|-|TRBV6-5
CASSYSPTGELFF
>TRBJ2-7|-|TRBV5-1
CASSRRGDPYEQYF
>TRBJ2-1|-|TRBV20-1
CSAREGLGEFF
>TRBJ2-3|-|TRBV5-1
CASSFQGRGDTQYF
>TRBJ2-5|TRBD1|TRBV19
CASSARQGPETQYF
>TRBJ2-2|-|TRBV5-1
CASSEGEDTGELFF
>TRBJ1-1|TRBD1|TRBV15
CATSRGQGRNTEAFF
>TRBJ2-5|-|TRBV5-1
CASSLLRTAQSETQYF
>TRBJ2-1|-|TRBV27
CASSLIGGRSNEQFF
>TRBJ2-7|TRBD2|TRBV5-6
CASSFVAGGFPYEQYF
>TRBJ1-1|TRBD1|TRBV29-1
CSVPTGGIEAFF
>TRBJ2-1|-|TRBV7-9
CASSPQYRKLYNEQFF
>TRBJ2-5|TRBD1|TRBV18
CASSPDRVRAQETQYF